Presented here are 7 T cell receptor beta chains from one specimen sequenced in a study of cytomegalovirus exposure and HLA in healthy donors. PCR involved 60 Vbeta and 13 Jbeta primers. Clones were sequenced by immunoSEQ multiplex PCR, and TCRdb holds only the in-frame ones, with some missing. The sample yields 200,000 or so clones, of which the top ten take up roughly 0.7%. The sequenced sample consisted of PBMCs. These receptors were taken from a boy younger than 18 in good health and CMV-seronegative.

The CDR3 DNA reads TGTGCCACCGGCTCTGACAATGAGCAGTTCTTC. Translating gives CATGSDNEQFF. This sequence joins TRBV15 and TRBJ2-1, with unresolved D. V was cut by 8 bases and J by 5 bases, with 7 bases left in between. Germline loops: CDR1 LNHNV, CDR2 YYDKDF (reference sequence). The CDR3 sequence is 11 residues long.

The chain recombines TRBV18 with TRBJ1-4, with 10 bases that match TRBD1. The CDR3 spans 15 residues. CDR1 KGHSH and CDR2 LQKENI come from the germline V gene. The junction had 10 bases not matched to a gene; V was cut back by 5 bases and J by 10 bases. The CDR3 sequence: CASSFRQGAEGKLFF. The CDR3 nucleotides read TGTGCCAGCTCATTTCGACAGGGGGCCGAGGGAAAACTGTTTTTT.

V usage is TRBV28 and J usage is TRBJ1-4; 10 bases agree with TRBD1. This CDR3 region has 16 residues. Germline assignment: CDR1 MDHEN and CDR2 SYDVKM. V lost 7 bases and J lost 6; bases outside the gene matches: 11. The CDR3 here is CASTLGTGDLDEKLFF. The CDR3, as DNA: TGTGCCAGCACCTTAGGGACAGGGGATTTGGATGAAAAACTGTTTTTT.

DNA for the CDR3: TGTGCCAGCAGTTATATCAGGGGGCCCCACGAGCAGTACTTC. This encodes CASSYIRGPHEQYF. This chain joins TRBV6-1 and TRBJ2-7; 8 nucleotides match TRBD1. The CDR3 runs 14 residues. CDR1 and CDR2 from the germline V gene are MNHNS and SASEGT. J was trimmed by 5 bases and V by 5 bases; bases with no gene match: 8.

The V call is TRBV9, the J call TRBJ2-1; 7 bases match TRBD1. The CDR3 consists of 16 residues. V shed 4 bases, J shed 0 bases, and the junction held 7 bases outside the gene matches. The germline gives CDR1 SGDLS, CDR2 YYNGEE. Here the CDR3 reads CASSPRGQSSYNEQFF. The CDR3 coding sequence is TGTGCCAGCAGCCCCCGGGGACAGAGCTCCTACAATGAGCAGTTCTTC.

The chain couples TRBV6-1 to TRBJ1-6; D uncertain. Germline CDR1 is MNHNS and CDR2 is SASEGT. The CDR3 contains 12 residues. The ends were cut back, 4 bases at V and 10 bases at J, with 8 bases in the middle. In DNA form, the CDR3 reads TGTGCCAGCAGTGTCAGGTGGTCACCCCTCCACTTT. This gives the protein CASSVRWSPLHF.

This chain joins TRBV5-6 and TRBJ2-1, with 7 nucleotides matching TRBD2. Trimming cost V 9 bases and J 1 base; bases outside gene matches: 7. The CDR3 has 14 residues. Germline V gene lookup returns CDR1 SGHDT and CDR2 YYEEEE. CDR3 sequence reads: CATMGGESYNEQFF. The CDR3 nucleotides read TGTGCCACGATGGGAGGGGAGTCCTACAATGAGCAGTTCTTC.